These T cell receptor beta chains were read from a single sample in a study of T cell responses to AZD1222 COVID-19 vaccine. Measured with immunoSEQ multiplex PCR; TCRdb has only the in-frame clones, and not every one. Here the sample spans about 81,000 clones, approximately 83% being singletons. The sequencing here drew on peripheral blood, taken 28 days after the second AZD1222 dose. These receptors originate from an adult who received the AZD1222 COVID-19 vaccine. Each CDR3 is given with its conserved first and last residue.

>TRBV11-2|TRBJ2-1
CASSGGRQSSGRRYNEQFF
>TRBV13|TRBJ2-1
CASSVLAPGFNEQFF
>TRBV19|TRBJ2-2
CASSSTRTGELFF
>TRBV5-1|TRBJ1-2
CASSLAENYGYTF
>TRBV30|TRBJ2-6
CAIDGSGANVLTF
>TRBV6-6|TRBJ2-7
CASSPQGYEQYF
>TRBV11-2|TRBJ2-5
CASSPRRVFETQYF
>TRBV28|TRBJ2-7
CASSPPAGGPRYEQYF
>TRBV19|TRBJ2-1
CASSITGESNEQFF
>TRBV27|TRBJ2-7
CASSLWAGASRGEQYF
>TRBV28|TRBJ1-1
CASSLMAPQEAFF
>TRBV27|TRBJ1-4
CASSLTGTGEKLFF
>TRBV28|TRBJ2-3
CASSGQGTDTQYF
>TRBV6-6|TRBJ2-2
CASSLEDGTNTGELFF
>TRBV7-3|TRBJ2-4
CASSFRGGLQNIQYF
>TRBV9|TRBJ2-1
CASSGLTLIQQFF
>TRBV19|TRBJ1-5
CASSIATAGQPQHF
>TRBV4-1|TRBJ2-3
CASSQPAGGGTDTQYF
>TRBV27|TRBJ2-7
CASSFRGWGEQYF
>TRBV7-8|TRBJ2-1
CASRSGLAGGHEQFF
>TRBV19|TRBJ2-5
CASTGTEKETQYF
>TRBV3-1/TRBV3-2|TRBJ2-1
CASSLVRQGGQEQFF
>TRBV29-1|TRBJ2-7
CSVERGDRRVGEQYF
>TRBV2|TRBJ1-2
CASRVMMMGSDGYTF
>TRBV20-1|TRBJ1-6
CSARDNEPLHF
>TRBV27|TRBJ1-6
CASRDSSSSYNSPLHF
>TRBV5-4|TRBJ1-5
CASSQAGYSNQPQHF
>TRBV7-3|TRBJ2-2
CASSLNRGMNTGELFF
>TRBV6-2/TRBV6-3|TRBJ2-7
CASSYRRDEQYF
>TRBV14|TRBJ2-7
CASSQTPREQYF
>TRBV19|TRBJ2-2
CASIPSFSGPYTGELFF